The rows below give T cell receptor beta chains drawn from one sample of a study of T cells in Graves' hyperthyroidism and ophthalmopathy. Each CDR3 protein gets one entry after TCRdb re-called the multiplex PCR reads with MiXCR. This sample has 400,000 or so distinct CDR3 sequences; about 15% occur once, and the top ten carry roughly a fifth. Sequencing was done on a sample of blood. The receptors shown here come from a woman aged 60-75 years with Graves' ophthalmopathy. Both conserved end residues are part of each CDR3. D genes are given only for firm matches. Only some rows state a clone size, as once, few, many or a class for expanded clones.

NA	TRBJ2-7	TRBV27	NA	CASTRAQRSYEQYF	TGTGCCAGCACCCGGGCACAGAGATCCTACGAGCAGTACTTC
TRBD1	TRBJ1-5	TRBV12-3/TRBV12-4	many	CASSLTGLQPQHF	TGTGCCAGCAGTTTGACAGGGCTTCAGCCCCAGCATTTT
NA	TRBJ2-7	TRBV10-3	few	CAISFRQDYEQYF	TGTGCCATCAGTTTTCGACAGGACTACGAGCAGTACTTC
TRBD1	TRBJ2-3	TRBV15	many	CATSRTDRDADTQYF	TGTGCCACCAGCAGGACGGACAGGGACGCAGATACGCAGTATTTT
NA	TRBJ1-5	TRBV12-3/TRBV12-4	many	CASRGTSSGNQPQHF	TGTGCCAGCAGGGGGACCTCCAGTGGTAATCAGCCCCAGCATTTT
NA	TRBJ2-7	TRBV27	few	CASSSDREGYEQYF	TGTGCCAGCAGCAGCGACAGGGAGGGCTACGAGCAGTACTTC
TRBD2	TRBJ2-1	TRBV11-2	NA	CASSLLTGTSGSSYNEQFF	TGTGCCAGCAGCTTACTAACCGGGACTAGCGGGAGCTCCTACAATGAGCAGTTCTTC
NA	TRBJ2-5	TRBV5-1	NA	CASSSSGTLETQYF	TGCGCCAGCAGCTCCTCCGGGACACTAGAGACCCAGTACTTC
NA	TRBJ2-2	TRBV29-1	few	CSGRSGTNTGELFF	TGCAGCGGCCGGAGCGGGACAAACACCGGGGAGCTGTTTTTT
NA	TRBJ1-3	TRBV18	NA	CASSPNRPGRETGNTIYF	TGTGCCAGCTCACCGAATCGGCCGGGCAGGGAAACTGGAAACACCATATATTTT
TRBD1	TRBJ2-7	TRBV2	many	CASRTGASSYEQYF	TGTGCCAGCAGGACAGGGGCCAGTTCCTACGAGCAGTACTTC
TRBD1	TRBJ2-2	TRBV20-1	NA	CSARLNRGPGELFF	TGCAGTGCTAGACTGAACAGGGGGCCTGGGGAGCTGTTTTTT
TRBD2	TRBJ2-7	TRBV7-2	many	CASSLAGTSGPSSYEQYF	TGTGCCAGCAGCTTAGCCGGGACTAGCGGGCCAAGCTCCTACGAGCAGTACTTC
TRBD2	TRBJ2-7	TRBV6-6	many	CASSYSLAGAEEQYF	TGTGCCAGCAGTTACTCGCTAGCGGGAGCGGAGGAGCAGTACTTC
TRBD2	TRBJ2-5	TRBV12-3/TRBV12-4	many	CASSSLGLAGQETQYF	TGTGCCAGCAGTTCCCTTGGACTAGCGGGCCAAGAGACCCAGTACTTC
NA	TRBJ1-5	TRBV3-1	many	CASSPQVNSNQPQHF	TGTGCCAGCAGCCCACAGGTGAATAGCAATCAGCCCCAGCATTTT
NA	TRBJ2-5	TRBV2	many	CASSIAETQYF	TGTGCCAGCAGCATCGCAGAGACCCAGTACTTC
NA	TRBJ2-7	TRBV28	many	CASSLRGQMISYEQYF	TGTGCCAGCAGTTTAAGAGGCCAGATGATCTCCTACGAGCAGTACTTC
NA	TRBJ2-1	TRBV27	many	CASSLDRNSYNEQFF	TGTGCCAGCAGTTTAGACAGGAACTCCTACAATGAGCAGTTCTTC
NA	TRBJ2-7	TRBV3-1	many	CASSQQQGDEQYF	TGTGCCAGCAGCCAACAACAAGGCGACGAGCAGTACTTC
NA	TRBJ2-4	TRBV29-1	NA	CSVGGRGDIQYF	TGCAGCGTTGGGGGTAGGGGGGACATTCAGTACTTC
NA	TRBJ1-5	TRBV7-9	few	CASKTEIAGRGNQPQHF	TGTGCCAGCAAGACTGAGATCGCGGGGCGGGGCAATCAGCCCCAGCATTTT
TRBD2	TRBJ2-7	TRBV7-9	NA	CASSLVRGGRDRGFYEQYF	TGTGCCAGCAGCTTAGTCCGGGGGGGTCGAGACCGAGGATTCTACGAGCAGTACTTC
NA	TRBJ2-1	TRBV7-9	NA	CASSLGFPNEQFF	TGTGCCAGCAGCTTAGGGTTCCCCAATGAGCAGTTCTTC
NA	TRBJ2-1	TRBV18	many	CASSPRQDDEQFF	TGTGCCAGCTCACCACGACAGGACGATGAGCAGTTCTTC
NA	TRBJ2-3	TRBV24-1	NA	CATIPTGATDTQYF	TGTGCCACCATCCCCACCGGGGCGACAGATACGCAGTATTTT
TRBD2	TRBJ2-7	TRBV28	NA	CASTSSTSGRAREQYF	TGTGCCAGCACCTCTTCGACTAGCGGGAGGGCCAGGGAGCAGTACTTC
TRBD1	TRBJ1-1	TRBV7-9	NA	CASSLLAGGESNTEAFF	TGTGCCAGCAGCTTACTCGCAGGGGGCGAGTCGAACACTGAAGCTTTCTTT
NA	TRBJ1-1	TRBV29-1	few	CSVARKVGTEAFF	TGCAGCGTAGCAAGGAAGGTGGGAACTGAAGCTTTCTTT
TRBD1	TRBJ1-6	TRBV9	NA	CASSPDRVAWDSPLHF	TGTGCCAGCAGCCCAGACAGGGTGGCTTGGGATTCACCCCTCCACTTT
NA	TRBJ2-1	TRBV5-1	many	CASSLERVNNEQFF	TGCGCCAGCAGCTTGGAGAGGGTTAACAATGAGCAGTTCTTC